This paragraph reports one TCR beta chain. Sequenced by immunoSEQ multiplex PCR; TCRdb stores in-frame clones only, minus some. The data show over 85,000 clones, approximately 90% seen once. This entry comes from a study of T cell responses to AZD1222 COVID-19 vaccine. The clonotype was recovered from an adult who received the AZD1222 COVID-19 vaccine. The sample here was peripheral blood, taken 28 days after the second AZD1222 dose.

The CDR3 coding sequence is TGTGCCAGCAGCCCCCGCTATGGCTACACCTTC. Translation gives CASSPRYGYTF. V usage is TRBV2 and J usage is TRBJ1-2; D is undetermined. The CDR3 has 11 residues. The V gene lost 6 bases and the J gene lost 4 bases, with 6 bases spanning the gap. Germline CDR1 and CDR2: SNHLY and FYNNEI.